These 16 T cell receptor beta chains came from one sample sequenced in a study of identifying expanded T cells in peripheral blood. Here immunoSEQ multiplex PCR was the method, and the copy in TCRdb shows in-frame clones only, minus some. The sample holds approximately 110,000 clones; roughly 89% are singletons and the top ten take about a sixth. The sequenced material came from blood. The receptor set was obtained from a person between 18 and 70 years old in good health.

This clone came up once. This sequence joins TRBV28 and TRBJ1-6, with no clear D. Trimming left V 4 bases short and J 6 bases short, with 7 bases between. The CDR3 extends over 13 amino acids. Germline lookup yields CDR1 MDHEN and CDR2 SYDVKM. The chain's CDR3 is CASSSPINSPLHF. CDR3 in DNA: TGTGCCAGCAGTTCCCCAATTAATTCACCCCTCCACTTT.

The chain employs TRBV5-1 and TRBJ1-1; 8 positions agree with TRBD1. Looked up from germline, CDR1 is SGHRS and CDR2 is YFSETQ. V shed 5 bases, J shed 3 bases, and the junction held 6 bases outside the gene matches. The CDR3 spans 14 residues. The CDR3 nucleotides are TGCGCCAGCAGTAAGCAGGGGGCTGACACTGAAGCTTTCTTT. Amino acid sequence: CASSKQGADTEAFF.

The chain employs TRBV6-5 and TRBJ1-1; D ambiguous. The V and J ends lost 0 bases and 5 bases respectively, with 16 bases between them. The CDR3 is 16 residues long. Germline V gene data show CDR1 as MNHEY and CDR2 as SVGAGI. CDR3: CASSYSWEKVRTEAFF. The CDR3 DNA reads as TGTGCCAGCAGTTACTCGTGGGAAAAAGTCCGGACTGAAGCTTTCTTT.

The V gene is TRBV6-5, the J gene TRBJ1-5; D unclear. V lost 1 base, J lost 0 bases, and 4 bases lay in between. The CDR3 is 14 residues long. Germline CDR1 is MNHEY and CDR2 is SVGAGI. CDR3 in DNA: TGTGCCAGCAGTTACTGGCATAGCAATCAGCCCCAGCATTTT. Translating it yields CASSYWHSNQPQHF.

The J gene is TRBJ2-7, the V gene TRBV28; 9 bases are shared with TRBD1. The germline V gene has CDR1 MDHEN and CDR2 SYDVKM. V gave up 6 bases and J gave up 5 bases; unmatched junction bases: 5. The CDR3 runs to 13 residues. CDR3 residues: CASRGTGPDEQYF. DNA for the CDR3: TGTGCCAGCAGGGGGACAGGGCCAGACGAGCAGTACTTC.

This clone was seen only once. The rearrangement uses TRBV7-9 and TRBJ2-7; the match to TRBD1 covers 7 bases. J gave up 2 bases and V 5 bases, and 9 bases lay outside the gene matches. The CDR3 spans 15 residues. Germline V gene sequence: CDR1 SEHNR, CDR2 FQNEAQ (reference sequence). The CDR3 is CASSPPHRGPYEQYF. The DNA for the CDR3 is TGTGCCAGCAGCCCCCCGCACAGGGGCCCCTACGAGCAGTACTTC.

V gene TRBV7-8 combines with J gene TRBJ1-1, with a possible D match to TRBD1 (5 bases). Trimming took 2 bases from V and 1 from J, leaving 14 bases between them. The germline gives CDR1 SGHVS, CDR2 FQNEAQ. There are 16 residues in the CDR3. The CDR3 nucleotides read TGTGCCAGCAGCTTACCCGCAGGAGGACAGAACACTGAAGCTTTCTTT. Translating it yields CASSLPAGGQNTEAFF.

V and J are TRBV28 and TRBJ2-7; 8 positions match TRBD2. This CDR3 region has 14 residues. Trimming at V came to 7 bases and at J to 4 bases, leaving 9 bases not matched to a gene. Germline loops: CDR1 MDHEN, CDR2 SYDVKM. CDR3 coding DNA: TGTGCCAGCACACCCGGGGGGGTATGGTACGAGCAGTACTTC. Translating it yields CASTPGGVWYEQYF.

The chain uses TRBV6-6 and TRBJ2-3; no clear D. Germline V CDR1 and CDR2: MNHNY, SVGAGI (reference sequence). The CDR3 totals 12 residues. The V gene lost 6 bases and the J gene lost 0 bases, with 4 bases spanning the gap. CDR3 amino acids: CASRLSTDTQYF. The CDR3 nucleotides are TGTGCCAGCAGGCTAAGCACAGATACGCAGTATTTT.

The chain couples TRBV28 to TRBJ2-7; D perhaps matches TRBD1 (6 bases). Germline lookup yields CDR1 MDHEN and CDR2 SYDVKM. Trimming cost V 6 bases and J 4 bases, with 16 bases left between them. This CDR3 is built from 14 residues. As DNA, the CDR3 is TGTGCCAGCAGGTGGGGGCTTGGACAATACGAGCAGTACTTC. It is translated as CASRWGLGQYEQYF.

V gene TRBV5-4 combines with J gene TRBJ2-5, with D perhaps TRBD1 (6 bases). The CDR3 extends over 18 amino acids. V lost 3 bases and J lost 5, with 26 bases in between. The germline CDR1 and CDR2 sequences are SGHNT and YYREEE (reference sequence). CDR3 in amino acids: CASSSAAPGQSSLETQYF. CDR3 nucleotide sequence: TGTGCCAGCAGCTCCGCTGCTCCGGGACAATCCAGTTTGGAGACCCAGTACTTC.

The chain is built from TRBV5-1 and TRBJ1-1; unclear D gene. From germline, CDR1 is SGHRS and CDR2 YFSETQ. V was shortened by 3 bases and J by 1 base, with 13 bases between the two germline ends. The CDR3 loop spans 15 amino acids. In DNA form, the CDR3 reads TGCGCCAGCAGCTACCGGCCTCGGGGGAACACTGAAGCTTTCTTT. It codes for CASSYRPRGNTEAFF. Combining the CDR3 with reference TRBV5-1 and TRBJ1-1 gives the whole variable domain KAGVTQTPRYLIKTRGQQVTLSCSPISGHRSVSWYQQTPGQGLQFLFEYFSETQRNKGNFPGRFSGRQFSNSRSEMNVSTLELGDSALYLCASSYRPRGNTEAFFGQGTRLTVV.

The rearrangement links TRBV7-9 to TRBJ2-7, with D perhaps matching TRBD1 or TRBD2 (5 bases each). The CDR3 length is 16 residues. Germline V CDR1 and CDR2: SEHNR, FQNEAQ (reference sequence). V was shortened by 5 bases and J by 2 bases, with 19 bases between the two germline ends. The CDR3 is CASSPPLGDLTYEQYF. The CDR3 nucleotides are TGTGCCAGCAGCCCCCCACTGGGGGATTTGACCTACGAGCAGTACTTC.

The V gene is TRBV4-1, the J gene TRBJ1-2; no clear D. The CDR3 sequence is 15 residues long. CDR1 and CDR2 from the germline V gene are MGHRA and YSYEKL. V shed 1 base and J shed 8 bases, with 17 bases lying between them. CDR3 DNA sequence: TGCGCCAGCAGCCAAGCCGGAGGCGGGCCCGGGGGCTACACCTTC. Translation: CASSQAGGGPGGYTF.

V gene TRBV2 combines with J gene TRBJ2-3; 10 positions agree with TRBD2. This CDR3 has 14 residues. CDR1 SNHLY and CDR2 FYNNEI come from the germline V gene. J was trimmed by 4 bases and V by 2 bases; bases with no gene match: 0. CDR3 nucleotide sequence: TGTGCCAGCAGTGAAACTAGCGGGGCAGATACGCAGTATTTT. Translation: CASSETSGADTQYF. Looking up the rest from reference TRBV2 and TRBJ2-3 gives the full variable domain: EPEVTQTPSHQVTQMGQEVILRCVPISNHLYFYWYRQILGQKVEFLVSFYNNEISEKSEIFDDQFSVERPDGSNFTLKIRSTKLEDSAMYFCASSETSGADTQYFGPGTRLTVL.

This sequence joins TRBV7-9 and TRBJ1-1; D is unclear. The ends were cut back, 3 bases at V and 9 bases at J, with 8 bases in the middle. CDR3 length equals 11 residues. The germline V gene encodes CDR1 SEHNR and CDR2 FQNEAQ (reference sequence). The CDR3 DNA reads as TGTGCCAGCAGCTTGAGGACTCAAGCTTTCTTT. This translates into CASSLRTQAFF.